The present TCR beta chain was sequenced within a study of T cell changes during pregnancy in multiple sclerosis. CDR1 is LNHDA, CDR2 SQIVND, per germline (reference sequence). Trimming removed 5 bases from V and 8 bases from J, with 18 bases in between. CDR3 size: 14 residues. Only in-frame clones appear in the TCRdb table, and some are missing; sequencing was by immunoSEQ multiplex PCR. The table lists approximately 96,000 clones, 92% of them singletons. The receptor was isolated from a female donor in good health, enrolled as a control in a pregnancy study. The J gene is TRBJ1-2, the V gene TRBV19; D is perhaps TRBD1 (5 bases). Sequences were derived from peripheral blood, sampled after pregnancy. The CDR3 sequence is CASSAGLLLQGYTF. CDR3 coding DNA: TGTGCCAGTAGTGCGGGACTTCTCTTGCAAGGCTACACCTTC.